This T cell receptor (beta chain) was sequenced for a study of blood T cell repertoires in COVID-19 (TCRdb year 2020). In the study overall: Collaborator samples came from the United States, Italy and Spain and covered acute and convalescent phases of COVID-19. The material from the prospective study consisted of cDNA or gDNA derived from T cells, B-cell-depleted T cells, or PBMCs. The dataset comprised deeply sampled blood TCRbeta repertoires from subjects exposed to, actively infected with, or recovered from COVID-19. A freely available public database, intended as a resource for researchers studying the immune response to SARS-CoV-2, is where the repertoires were released. The samples were drawn from two sources: the first 160 participants of the ongoing ImmuneRACE study, and 1,254 subjects contributed by 6 global collaborators. Nearly every sample came with metadata listing a de-identified subject ID, COVID-19 status, age in years and sex. Where HLA class I and class II types were available, the types were taken from metadata supplied by the sample provider, not from assay-based typing.

General conclusions and limits of the study: The quantity of clinical and demographic metadata differed by source and by participant and was supplied without curation.

TCRbeta CDR3 regions were amplified from genomic DNA by means of the immunoSEQ Assay, a bias-controlled multiplex PCR. As for the original processing: Nucleated cell counts per sample were estimated from amplification of reference gene primers within the assay. To quantify the absolute abundance of each unique TCRbeta CDR3 rearrangement, sequence reads were collapsed and filtered. Productive Simpson clonality was computed per sample as the square root of Simpson's diversity index over productive rearrangements. The table was pulled from immuneACCESS by TCRdb, which kept in-frame rearrangements only. Such tables lose some clones; where checked, under half of the loss comes from unresolved V genes, and the rest has no known cause. V, J and clone size reflect that table, while D and trimming were determined from the DNA. The sample records roughly 330,000 clones, about 91% of which are singletons. The ten top clones hold 7.5% to 10% of the sample.

As concerns this clone: No antigen is known for it. No much larger clone exists at a distance of one base, and base qualities are not known.

One collaborating source in Seattle enrolled patients during active infection and followed them longitudinally through the course of disease. Collaborating institutions collected whole blood in K2EDTA tubes following their own protocols. For TCRbeta analysis, collaborator samples were shipped as frozen whole blood, as isolated PBMCs, or as DNA extracted from either sample type. Sequences were obtained from peripheral blood. The source of this sequence is a young man with COVID-19, enrolled during active disease.

In nucleotides, the sequence is TGTGCCAGCAGCTCAGGACAGGGGAGAGGAGGCTACACCTTC. This translates into CASSSGQGRGGYTF. The rearranged segments are TRBV7-8 and TRBJ1-2; a stretch of 9 junction bases matches TRBD1. In the germline V gene, CDR1 corresponds to SGHVS and CDR2 to FQNEAQ. From V the trimming removes 4 bases and from J it removes 8 bases, while the gene matches leave 8 bases of the junction unaccounted for. The CDR3 sequence holds 14 residues, the cysteine and phenylalanine included. The sequence is cut down to CDR3 DNA, 42 bases in frame from base 1.